These T cell receptor beta chains were read from a single sample in a study of blood T cell repertoires in COVID-19. Only in-frame clones appear in the TCRdb table, and some are missing; sequencing was by immunoSEQ multiplex PCR. The repertoire consists of a few hundred thousand clones, with roughly nine tenths occurring once and the leading ten covering around 3%. The sequencing sample was made of PBMCs or T cells enriched from blood (not recorded which). These receptors originate from a woman under 40 who had recovered from COVID-19. The CDR3 runs from the conserved cysteine through the conserved F or W. Each record gives: J gene, V gene, D gene, clone size, CDR3 DNA, CDR3 protein. A D gene is named only where the DNA matches it firmly. Only some rows state a clone size, as once, few, many or a class for expanded clones.

TRBJ1-5 TRBV3-1/TRBV3-2 TRBD1 . TGTGCCATCCCTGGACAGGGGGACGTTAGCAATCAGCCCCAGCATTTT CAIPGQGDVSNQPQHF
TRBJ1-5 TRBV2 TRBD1 . TGTGCCAGCATGGACAGGGGCCGCAATCAGCCCCAGCATTTT CASMDRGRNQPQHF
TRBJ1-6 TRBV7-3 TRBD1 . TGTGCCAGCAGCTCGACAGGGGGTAATAATTCACCCCTCCACTTT CASSSTGGNNSPLHF
TRBJ2-2 TRBV5-8 . . TGTGCCAGCAGCTTCCTGACTAGGGCGAACACCGGGGAGCTGTTTTTT CASSFLTRANTGELFF
TRBJ2-2 TRBV11-3 . . TGTGCCAGCAGCCCCGGTGACAACTTCACCGGGGAGCTGTTTTTT CASSPGDNFTGELFF
TRBJ2-3 TRBV19 TRBD2 . TGTGCCAGTAGTATAGGAGCTAGCGGGGCTAGCACAGATACGCAGTATTTT CASSIGASGASTDTQYF
TRBJ2-1 TRBV4-1 TRBD2 once TGCGCCAGCAGCCAGTTAGCGGGGGGGCCGGGTGAGCAGTTCTTC CASSQLAGGPGEQFF
TRBJ2-7 TRBV6-5 TRBD1 . TGTGCCAGCAGACTCCAGGGGGTCTCCTACGAGCAGTACTTC CASRLQGVSYEQYF
TRBJ2-1 TRBV24-1 TRBD1 . TGTGCCACCAGTGGGACAGGGACGCGCGGGGTAACATACAATGAGCAGTTCTTC CATSGTGTRGVTYNEQFF
TRBJ2-1 TRBV15 . many TGTGCCACCAGCACCTACCGGGACTTCAGCTCCTACAATGAGCAGTTCTTC CATSTYRDFSSYNEQFF
TRBJ1-5 TRBV20-1 . . TGCAGTGCTTCAGGGGATCAGCCCCAGCATTTT CSASGDQPQHF
TRBJ2-7 TRBV21-1 . . TGTGCCAGCAGCAGAATCCGGGACACACGTACCTACGAGCAGTACTTC CASSRIRDTRTYEQYF
TRBJ2-7 TRBV3-1/TRBV3-2 . once TGTGCCAGCAGCCTCACGGGGGACGAGCAGTACTTC CASSLTGDEQYF
TRBJ1-5 TRBV5-8 . . TGTGCCAGCAGCTTAAGGGGAAGGAGAAATCAGCCCCAGCATTTT CASSLRGRRNQPQHF
TRBJ2-5 TRBV24-1 . . TGTGCCACCAGTGAAGGCGGGACAGCCAAAGAGACCCAGTACTTC CATSEGGTAKETQYF
TRBJ1-1 TRBV2 TRBD1 few TGTGCCAGCAGCGCACCGGGACAGGGGATTCTAGGGAACACTGAAGCTTTCTTT CASSAPGQGILGNTEAFF
TRBJ2-1 TRBV4-1 . . TGCGCCAGCAGCCAAGACTTGGTGAGACTCAATGAGCAGTTCTTC CASSQDLVRLNEQFF
TRBJ1-6 TRBV4-2 . . TGTGCCAGCAGCCAAGATCGGAGTGGGAGTTCACCCCTCCACTTT CASSQDRSGSSPLHF
TRBJ2-7 TRBV5-1 . once TGCGCCAGCAGCTTGGTAGGAGGGTACGAGCAGTACTTC CASSLVGGYEQYF
TRBJ2-7 TRBV3-1/TRBV3-2 . . TGTGCCAGCAGCCCGGCAGGTTCGACCTACGAGCAGTACTTC CASSPAGSTYEQYF
TRBJ1-1 TRBV28 . . TGTGCCAGCAGTTCCCCCAGGGGTTTTACCGAAGCTTTCTTT CASSSPRGFTEAFF
TRBJ2-7 TRBV2 . . TGTGCCAGCAGTGAAATGGAGGCGGGCGAGCAGTACTTC CASSEMEAGEQYF
TRBJ2-1 TRBV7-9 . . TGTGCCAGCAGATCGGGCCTCGGGGATGAGCAGTTCTTC CASRSGLGDEQFF
TRBJ1-5 TRBV7-2 TRBD1 . TGTGCCAGCAGCTTAGTAGGGACAGGGGTCAATCAGCCCCAGCATTTT CASSLVGTGVNQPQHF
TRBJ2-7 TRBV28 TRBD1 . TGTGCCAGCAGGAGCAGCCCCGGACAGGGGACCTTATACGAGCAGTACTTC CASRSSPGQGTLYEQYF
TRBJ2-7 TRBV28 . . TGTGCCAGCAGTTTCCTCGACAGGTCCTCCTACGAGCAGTACTTC CASSFLDRSSYEQYF
TRBJ2-1 TRBV6-6 TRBD2 . TGTGCCAGCAGTTACTCGGTAGCGGGGGGGCAGAATGAGCAGTTCTTC CASSYSVAGGQNEQFF
TRBJ2-7 TRBV4-1 TRBD2 . TGCGCCAGCAGCCAATTGTTGGGACTAGGATCCCTTGTCCCCTACGAGCAGTACTTC CASSQLLGLGSLVPYEQYF
TRBJ1-4 TRBV9 . . TGTGCCAGCAGCTTGGGGAGGGTAAACGGGGAAAAACTGTTTTTT CASSLGRVNGEKLFF
TRBJ2-5 TRBV7-2 TRBD2 once TGTGCCAGCAGCTTAGTGGGGGGGGACCAAGAGACCCAGTACTTC CASSLVGGDQETQYF
TRBJ2-5 TRBV23-1 . . TGCGCCAGCACCTCCAGCCAGGACAGAGACCTCCAAGAGACCCAGTACTTC CASTSSQDRDLQETQYF
TRBJ2-7 TRBV10-2 . . TGCGCCAGCAGTCAAGCCCCCCACGAGCAGTACTTC CASSQAPHEQYF
TRBJ2-1 TRBV5-1 TRBD2 . TGCGCCAGCAGCTTGGGACTAGCGGGCCTAGGCTCCTACAATGAGCAGTTCTTC CASSLGLAGLGSYNEQFF
TRBJ2-7 TRBV6-6 . . TGTGCCAGCAGTTACTCGCATCGCAGGCTGTCCTACGAGCAGTACTTC CASSYSHRRLSYEQYF
TRBJ2-3 TRBV29-1 . . TGCAGCGTTGACATAGCCTTCACAGATACGCAGTATTTT CSVDIAFTDTQYF
TRBJ1-6 TRBV9 . . TGTGCCAGCAGCGCGGTTTTTTCTGATTCACCCCTCCACTTT CASSAVFSDSPLHF
TRBJ2-7 TRBV29-1 TRBD2 . TGCAGCGTTGAATTCGCTAGCGGGAGGGAGTACGAGCAGTACTTC CSVEFASGREYEQYF
TRBJ2-1 TRBV27 TRBD2 . TGTGCCAGCAGTTTTGGGCTAGCGGGATTAAATGAGCAGTTCTTC CASSFGLAGLNEQFF
TRBJ2-2 TRBV9 TRBD2 . TGTGCCAGCAGCGCGGGACTAGCGGGAGGGCCCTCTGGGGGGGAGCTGTTTTTT CASSAGLAGGPSGGELFF
TRBJ2-3 TRBV20-1 . . TGCAGTGCTAGTAAGGCAGGGGTCACAGATACGCAGTATTTT CSASKAGVTDTQYF
TRBJ1-1 TRBV10-2 . once TGCGCCAGCAGTGAGACCAAGAGTGAAGCTTTCTTT CASSETKSEAFF
TRBJ1-1 TRBV28 . . TGTGCCAGCATCGGCAGGTTAGGGAACACTGAAGCTTTCTTT CASIGRLGNTEAFF
TRBJ2-3 TRBV9 TRBD2 once TGTGCCAGCAGCGCGGGAGGTTTCACAGATACGCAGTATTTT CASSAGGFTDTQYF
TRBJ1-6 TRBV5-1 TRBD1 . TGCGCCAGCAGCGAGGGACAGGCGGGTCCACCCCTCCACTTT CASSEGQAGPPLHF
TRBJ2-7 TRBV3-1/TRBV3-2 . . TGTGCCAGCAGCCAAGAGGCCAGCTCGAGGTGGCAGTACTTC CASSQEASSRWQYF
TRBJ2-1 TRBV7-6 TRBD2 . TGTGCCAGCAGCTTGACGACTAGCGGCGGTGAGCAGTTCTTC CASSLTTSGGEQFF
TRBJ2-2 TRBV9 TRBD1 . TGTGCCAGCAGCGTAGGGCAGGGGGAAACCGGGGAGCTGTTTTTT CASSVGQGETGELFF
TRBJ2-7 TRBV12-5 TRBD1 . TGTGCTAGTGGTTTGGGGGGACAGGGGAACCACGAGCAGTACTTC CASGLGGQGNHEQYF
TRBJ2-7 TRBV4-1 TRBD1 . TGCGCCAGCAGCCAAGGAAGGGACAGGGCCTCCTACGAGCAGTACTTC CASSQGRDRASYEQYF
TRBJ2-2 TRBV4-1 TRBD1 once TGCGCCAGCAGCCAATACGGGACAGGGAACGACGGCTACACCGGGGAGCTGTTTTTT CASSQYGTGNDGYTGELFF
TRBJ2-1 TRBV27 . once TGTGCCAGCAGTTTCGGAGGGAGGGACATCAATGAGCAGTTCTTC CASSFGGRDINEQFF
TRBJ1-5 TRBV19 . . TGTGCCAGTAGTATGGGCAGGATATCTCAGCCCCAGCATTTT CASSMGRISQPQHF
TRBJ1-1 TRBV7-2 . few TGTGCCAGCAGCCCGAGCACAGTGAACACTGAAGCTTTCTTT CASSPSTVNTEAFF
TRBJ2-2 TRBV29-1 TRBD1 . TGCAGCGCTGGGACAGGGGCCAGCACCGGGGAGCTGTTTTTT CSAGTGASTGELFF